Each of the 21 T cell receptor beta chains below was sequenced from the same sample in a study of molecular identifiers for immune sequencing clone quantification. In TCRdb, the PCR reads were re-called with MiXCR into one record per CDR3 protein. The table records about 500,000 distinct CDR3 sequences, around 25% of them present only once. Sequencing input: naive CD8+ T cells from blood, with Jurkat cell RNA spiked in. Subset: FACS-sorted CD8+CD4-CCR7+CD45RA+ naive T cells. These receptors were taken from a human donor in good health. Some libraries in this study had Jurkat cell RNA spiked in.

This clonotype has ten or more counts. The chain couples TRBV5-1 to TRBJ2-7, with TRBD2 matching 11 bases. The CDR3 extends over 14 amino acids. The germline V gene has CDR1 SGHRS and CDR2 YFSETQ. The J segment lost 4 bases and the V segment lost 2 bases, leaving 2 bases of the junction unmatched. CDR3: CASSFGTSGYEQYF. In nucleotides, the CDR3 is TGCGCCAGCAGCTTCGGGACTAGCGGATACGAGCAGTACTTC.

This clonotype has just a few counts. The chain employs TRBV6-5 and TRBJ2-5, with TRBD2 matching 14 bases. CDR3 length equals 19 residues. CDR1 and CDR2 from the germline V gene are MNHEY and SVGAGI. Trimming at V came to 4 bases and at J to 0 bases, leaving 10 bases not matched to a gene. The CDR3 DNA sequence: TGTGCCAGCAGTTCCCTCGGGACTAGCGGGGGAGCTTACCAAGAGACCCAGTACTTC. Amino acids: CASSSLGTSGGAYQETQYF.

This clonotype was seen only a few times. At one of its ends the junction is not consistent with the germline gene, which may arise from a read error. CDR3 region: CASSLGGENF. For the CDR3, the DNA is TGTGCCAGCAGTTTAGGAGGGGAGAACTTC. This sequence joins TRBV27 and TRBJ2-4, with D possibly TRBD2 on 6 matching bases. The CDR3 is 10 residues long. Germline values: CDR1 MNHEY, CDR2 SMNVEV (reference sequence).

The chain employs TRBV4-1 and TRBJ1-1; tentatively, D is TRBD1 (6 bases). V was trimmed by 0 bases and J by 1 base, leaving 15 bases between them. The CDR3 consists of 17 residues. Germline loops: CDR1 MGHRA, CDR2 YSYEKL. The CDR3 DNA sequence: TGCGCCAGCAGCCAAGAGGGTTTGGGGGCAGGGAACACTGAAGCTTTCTTT. Translating gives CASSQEGLGAGNTEAFF.

The rearrangement links TRBV5-6 to TRBJ2-3; 7 nucleotides agree with TRBD1. J was trimmed by 5 bases and V by 1 base; bases with no gene match: 10. Germline assignment: CDR1 SGHDT and CDR2 YYEEEE. This CDR3 spans 16 amino acids. The CDR3 region has the DNA TGTGCCAGCAGCTTGAGGGACAGACTGATTGGAGATACGCAGTATTTT. This sequence encodes CASSLRDRLIGDTQYF.

The chain employs TRBV6-2 or TRBV6-3 and TRBJ1-5; D not resolved. Trimming removed 3 bases from V and 4 bases from J, with 7 bases in between. The CDR3 totals 13 residues. Germline V lookup: CDR1 MNHEY, CDR2 SVGEGT. CDR3 residues: CASSYRRNQPQHF. CDR3 sequence (DNA): TGTGCCAGCAGTTATCGCCGAAATCAGCCCCAGCATTTT.

This clonotype was seen more than once but under ten times. The chain couples TRBV7-3 to TRBJ2-3, with 14 positions matching TRBD2. Losses at the gene ends were 5 bases for V and 3 bases for J; bases not matched to a gene: 7. CDR1 SGHTA and CDR2 FQGTGA come from the germline V gene. This CDR3 region has 17 residues. In nucleotides, the CDR3 is TGTGCCAGCAGCGTCGGGACTAGCGGGAGAAGAACAGATACGCAGTATTTT. Translating it yields CASSVGTSGRRTDTQYF.

In this sample, this clonotype turned up a few times. J is TRBJ2-5 and V is TRBV29-1; tentative D call: TRBD1 (5 bases). V lost 4 bases and J 2 bases, leaving 8 bases between the germline ends. The V gene's germline CDR1 is SQVTM and CDR2 ANQGSEA. The CDR3 consists of 12 residues. The CDR3 loop is CSVGGSQETQYF. The CDR3 DNA reads TGCAGCGTTGGGGGCAGTCAAGAGACCCAGTACTTC.

This clonotype was counted between two and nine times. The chain recombines TRBV30 with TRBJ2-1; TRBD2 agrees at 9 bases. Unmatched junction bases numbered 6, after V lost 4 bases and J lost 8 bases. Germline V gene sequence: CDR1 GTSNPN, CDR2 SVGIG (reference sequence). There are 13 residues in the CDR3. CDR3 protein: CAWNSGSRDEQFF. As DNA, the CDR3 is TGTGCCTGGAATAGCGGGAGCAGGGATGAGCAGTTCTTC. Variable domain in full (rest from reference TRBV30 and TRBJ2-1): SQTIHQWPATLVQPVGSPLSLECTVEGTSNPNLYWYRQAAGRGLQLLFYSVGIGQISSEVPQNLSASRPQDRQFILSSKKLLLSDSGFYLCAWNSGSRDEQFFGPGTRLTVL.

This clonotype was seen at least ten times. This sequence joins TRBV6-1 and TRBJ2-7; unclear D gene. This CDR3 has 10 residues. With 8 bases removed from V and 3 bases from J, the gap between germline ends came to 5 bases. Per the germline V gene, CDR1 is MNHNS and CDR2 is SASEGT. CDR3 loop: CASHSYEQYF. The CDR3 DNA follows: TGTGCCAGCCACAGCTACGAGCAGTACTTC.

Concerning this clonotype itself: Possible read error: a much larger clone is one base away. The rearrangement links TRBV11-2 to TRBJ2-1; possibly TRBD2 for D (6 bases). CDR3 length: 17 residues. Germline V gives CDR1 SGHAT, CDR2 FQNNGV. Written as DNA, the CDR3 is TGTGCCGGCAGCTCCCTTAAAGTCGGGAGCCCCGACAATGAGCAGTTCTTC. It translates to CAGSSLKVGSPDNEQFF.

CDR3 coding DNA: TGTGCCAGCAGCGATAGTCGCTACGAGCAGTACTTC. Translating gives CASSDSRYEQYF. This chain uses TRBV5-6 with TRBJ2-7; the D is unclear. Per germline, CDR1 SGHDT and CDR2 YYEEEE. The CDR3 has 12 amino acids. The V end lost 4 bases, the J end lost 3 bases, and 8 bases lay between the germline ends.

The V and J genes are TRBV7-2 and TRBJ2-2; D perhaps matches TRBD1 (7 bases). The germline gives CDR1 SGHTA, CDR2 FQGNSA. V dropped 3 bases and J dropped 4 bases, with 24 bases sitting between them. CDR3 length: 19 amino acids. The CDR3, as DNA: TGTGCCAGCAGCTTTCCCAGGGCAGGGGGGCAGATGGGCACCGGGGAGCTGTTTTTT. Encoded protein: CASSFPRAGGQMGTGELFF.

This clonotype was counted between two and nine times. The chain couples TRBV27 to TRBJ2-3, with a tentative D call TRBD2 (5 bases). Trimming removed 4 bases at V and 2 bases at J, with 13 bases between. Germline lookup yields CDR1 MNHEY and CDR2 SMNVEV (reference sequence). The CDR3 is 15 residues long. The CDR3 DNA reads TGTGCCAGCAGTTCCGAGCCAGCGGCCACAGATACGCAGTATTTT. Amino acid sequence: CASSSEPAATDTQYF.

The genes are TRBV6-5 and TRBJ2-7; D uncertain. The CDR3 runs to 12 residues. Trimming shortened V by 5 bases and J by 7 bases, and 12 bases separated the two germline ends. The germline V gene has CDR1 MNHEY and CDR2 SVGAGI. The CDR3 sequence is CASSPPGREQYF. CDR3 nucleotide sequence: TGTGCCAGCAGTCCCCCGGGTCGTGAGCAGTACTTC.

This chain connects TRBV6-2 or TRBV6-3 to TRBJ2-7; D unresolved. This CDR3 contains 12 residues. Germline values: CDR1 MNHEY, CDR2 SVGEGT. The ends were cut back, 6 bases at V and 6 bases at J, with 12 bases in the middle. The DNA of the CDR3 is TGTGCCAGCAGGGAAGGGTTCTCCGAGCAGTACTTC. It specifies CASREGFSEQYF.

Regarding this clonotype: The junction and the germline gene differ at one end; a read error may be behind it. This chain connects TRBV20-1 to TRBJ2-1; 12 nucleotides align to TRBD2. This CDR3 has 16 residues. Germline V lookup: CDR1 DFQATT, CDR2 SNEGSKA (reference sequence). CDR3: CSARERLAGAYNERFF. For the CDR3, the DNA is TGCAGTGCTAGAGAGAGACTAGCGGGAGCATACAATGAGCGGTTCTTC.

Notes on this clonotype: An end of the junction differs from the germline gene, which may be a read error. The chain joins TRBV4-3 to TRBJ2-2, with TRBD2 as a possible D gene (6 bases). CDR1 is LGHNA, CDR2 YSLEER, per germline. There are 19 residues in the CDR3. The CDR3 reads CACSQEGTVGRYDTGELFF. CDR3 coding DNA: TGCGCCTGCAGCCAAGAAGGAACCGTAGGGAGGTACGACACCGGGGAGCTGTTTTTT.

In its sample, this clonotype was seen once. This sequence joins TRBV10-3 and TRBJ2-7; D remains ambiguous. V lost 4 bases, J lost 2 bases, and 9 bases lay in between. The germline gives CDR1 ENHRY, CDR2 SYGVKD. This CDR3 is 13 amino acids long. The CDR3 loop is CAISGGSTYEQYF. As DNA, the CDR3 is TGTGCCATCAGTGGCGGCAGTACCTACGAGCAGTACTTC.

This chain links TRBV4-2 with TRBJ1-3, with D maybe TRBD1 (5 bases). The CDR3 spans 16 residues. The V end was cut by 5 bases, the J end by 0 bases, with 14 bases between. Germline loops: CDR1 LGHNA, CDR2 YNFKEQ. CDR3 sequence: CASSSRTNPSGNTIYF. As DNA, the CDR3 is TGTGCCAGCAGCAGCCGGACAAACCCCTCTGGAAACACCATATATTTT.

The J gene is TRBJ2-5, the V gene TRBV4-1, with 11 positions matching TRBD2. Germline loops: CDR1 MGHRA, CDR2 YSYEKL. The CDR3 consists of 14 residues. The trim removed 4 bases at V and 3 bases at J, leaving 1 base unmatched. The CDR3 here is CASSPSGGKETQYF. CDR3 DNA: TGCGCCAGCAGCCCTAGCGGGGGGAAAGAGACCCAGTACTTC.